The rows below give T cell receptor beta chains drawn from one sample of a study of blood T cell repertoires in COVID-19. Clones were sequenced by immunoSEQ multiplex PCR, and TCRdb holds only the in-frame ones, with some missing. The repertoire holds approximately 250,000 clones, with around 88% as singletons. The specimen was peripheral blood. The receptor source for this set is a man aged 25-40 years with active or convalescent COVID-19. The CDR3 runs from the conserved cysteine through the conserved F or W. D genes are given only for firm matches. For some rows the clone size is stated as once, few or many, or as a class when expanded; others skip it.

TRBJ2-1 | NA | TRBD2 | TRBV3-1/TRBV3-2 | TGTGCCAGCAGCCCCTGGCCTAGCGGGGGGAAAAGCTCCTACAATGAGCAGTTCTTC | CASSPWPSGGKSSYNEQFF
TRBJ1-4 | NA | NA | TRBV7-8 | TGTGCCAGCAGCTTAGCGAGAGTTCGTTCAACTAATGAAAAACTGTTTTTT | CASSLARVRSTNEKLFF
TRBJ1-2 | NA | TRBD1 | TRBV6-1 | TGTGCCAGCAGTGACGGGACAGGGGGCTACTATGGCTACACCTTC | CASSDGTGGYYGYTF
TRBJ2-3 | once | TRBD2 | TRBV2 | TGTGCCAGCAGTGAATTTGCGGGGGGTACCTTTCATACGCAGTATTTT | CASSEFAGGTFHTQYF
TRBJ2-7 | once | TRBD1 | TRBV4-2 | TGTGCCAGCAGCCACAGGACAGGGAACTCCTACGAGCAGTACTTC | CASSHRTGNSYEQYF
TRBJ2-1 | NA | NA | TRBV9 | TGTGCCAGCAGCGGACACCTTTGGGATGAGCAGTTCTTC | CASSGHLWDEQFF
TRBJ1-1 | NA | TRBD1 | TRBV7-6 | TGTGCCAGCAGCTCAGAACAGGGGGCGAACACTGAAGCTTTCTTT | CASSSEQGANTEAFF
TRBJ2-1 | NA | NA | TRBV6-5 | TGTGCCAGCAGAATAGGGGGTACTGATGATGAGCAGTTCTTC | CASRIGGTDDEQFF
TRBJ1-2 | NA | TRBD1 | TRBV19 | TGTGCCAGTAGCTACCTCCCACGGACAGGAGGCGGCTACACCTTC | CASSYLPRTGGGYTF
TRBJ1-1 | NA | NA | TRBV19 | TGTGCCAGTAGTATAGATCAGGAGACAGTACTGAACACTGAAGCTTTCTTT | CASSIDQETVLNTEAFF
TRBJ2-5 | many | NA | TRBV5-3 | TGTGCCAGAAGCCCTCCCGCTAGCGCGGAGACCCAGTACTTC | CARSPPASAETQYF
TRBJ1-1 | NA | TRBD1 | TRBV25-1 | TGTGCCAGCTATGACAGGGTGGCCACTGAAGCTTTCTTT | CASYDRVATEAFF
TRBJ2-7 | few | NA | TRBV28 | TGTGCCAGCAGTTTATCGCGGCAGTCTACCGAGCAGTACTTC | CASSLSRQSTEQYF
TRBJ1-3 | NA | NA | TRBV18 | TGTGCCAGCTCACCAGACCAGGGAGGATCCGGAAACACCATATATTTT | CASSPDQGGSGNTIYF
TRBJ2-3 | NA | TRBD1 | TRBV25-1 | TGTGCCAGCAGTGAAAAACAGGGGGGAGATACGCAGTATTTT | CASSEKQGGDTQYF
TRBJ2-1 | NA | NA | TRBV19 | TGTGCCAGTAGTATAGGGGGGGTAAGCTCCTACAATGAGCAGTTCTTC | CASSIGGVSSYNEQFF
TRBJ1-1 | NA | NA | TRBV25-1 | TGTGCCAGCAGTGGAGGAGGAGGGTATTATACTGAAGCTTTCTTT | CASSGGGGYYTEAFF
TRBJ1-1 | NA | NA | TRBV5-1 | TGCGCCAGCAGCAGAGATGGACAGCCGAACACTGAAGCTTTCTTT | CASSRDGQPNTEAFF
TRBJ1-1 | NA | TRBD1 | TRBV30 | TGTGCCTGGAGTCCGGGACAGGCAAACACTGAAGCTTTCTTT | CAWSPGQANTEAFF
TRBJ1-1 | NA | TRBD1 | TRBV4-1 | TGCGCCAGCAGCCAGGTGGACAGGGGTCTATTTGACACTGAAGCTTTCTTT | CASSQVDRGLFDTEAFF
TRBJ1-5 | few | NA | TRBV18 | TGTGCCAGCTCACCACAGCGAGTGGGGCAGGGGAGCATCAATCAGCCCCAGCATTTT | CASSPQRVGQGSINQPQHF
TRBJ2-5 | NA | TRBD1 | TRBV5-1 | TGCGCCAGCAGGGTGAGACAGGGCCAAGAGACCCAGTACTTC | CASRVRQGQETQYF